These 2 T cell receptor beta chains share one sample of origin, sequenced in a study of blood T cells in healthy people across ages (dated by TCRdb to the mid-2010s). Library creation used 5' RACE. The sequencer listed for this sample is Illumina HiSeq 2500. A second PCR of about 7 to 12 cycles was run with a J-beta primer mix and a sample-barcoded 5' primer. TCRdb took the public reads, trimmed them with fastp at Q25, ran MiXCR for clone calling and kept in-frame beta chains. Each entry is one CDR3 protein sequence, shown with its most common DNA and genes. The table for this sample lists about 1.1 million distinct CDR3 sequences; roughly two fifths of them were counted only once. The ten largest clones take up under 15% of the sample. The sequencing input was blood. All receptors derive from a man in his late teens or twenties in good health.

V usage is TRBV7-2 and J usage is TRBJ1-4; D call uncertain. Per the germline V gene, CDR1 is SGHTA and CDR2 is FQGNSA. The ends were cut back, 0 bases at V and 8 bases at J, with 13 bases in the middle. CDR3 size: 15 residues. The CDR3 DNA reads as TGTGCCAGCAGCTTAGCGGATGTCAGCGAAGAAAAACTGTTTTTT. As protein: CASSLADVSEEKLFF.

This chain connects TRBV10-3 to TRBJ2-3; TRBD2 matches at 11 bases. CDR1 is ENHRY, CDR2 SYGVKD, per germline. Unmatched junction bases numbered 8, after V lost 6 bases and J lost 3 bases. The CDR3 loop spans 16 amino acids. The CDR3 sequence: CAIRAELAGDTDTQYF. Written as DNA, the CDR3 is TGTGCCATCAGGGCCGAACTAGCGGGGGATACAGATACGCAGTATTTT.